This TCR beta chain was sequenced for a study of blood T cell repertoires in COVID-19. Study-wide context: Acute and convalescent COVID-19 specimens originated in the United States, Italy and Spain. PBMCs, B-cell-depleted T cells, or T cells provided the cDNA or gDNA that made up the material.

Seattle's enrolled individuals joined amid active infection and were then monitored longitudinally. The CDR3 sequence is 14 residues long. The V and J ends lost 2 bases and 5 bases respectively, with 10 bases between them. CDR1 is LNHDA, CDR2 SQIVND, per germline (reference sequence). Authors' methods: Quantification of nucleated cells was approximated via reference gene primer amplification. The assay was immunoSEQ multiplex PCR, and TCRdb's table has in-frame clones only and misses some. The DNA gave D and trimming, while V, J and clone size come from that table. The repertoire includes some 110,000 clones, around 74% of them detected once, and 4.5% to 6% sits in the top ten.

The TCR was taken from an elderly man with COVID-19, enrolled during active disease. The sequenced material came from peripheral blood. The chain links TRBV19 to TRBJ1-5; D is unresolved. CDR3 nucleotide sequence: TGTGCCAGTAGTATACAGCCGAGCGATCAGCCCCAGCATTTT. It translates to CASSIQPSDQPQHF.